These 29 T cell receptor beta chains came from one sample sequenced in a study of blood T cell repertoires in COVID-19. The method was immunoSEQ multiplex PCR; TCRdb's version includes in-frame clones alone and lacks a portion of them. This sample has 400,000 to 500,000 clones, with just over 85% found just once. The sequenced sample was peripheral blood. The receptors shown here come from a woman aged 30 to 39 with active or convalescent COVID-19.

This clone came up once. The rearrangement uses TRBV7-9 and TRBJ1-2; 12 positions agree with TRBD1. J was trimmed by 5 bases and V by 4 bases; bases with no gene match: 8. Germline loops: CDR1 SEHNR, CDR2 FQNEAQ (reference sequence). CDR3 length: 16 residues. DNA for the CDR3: TGTGCCAGCAGCTCCGGGACAGGGGGCCTAGGGTATGGCTACACCTTC. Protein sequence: CASSSGTGGLGYGYTF.

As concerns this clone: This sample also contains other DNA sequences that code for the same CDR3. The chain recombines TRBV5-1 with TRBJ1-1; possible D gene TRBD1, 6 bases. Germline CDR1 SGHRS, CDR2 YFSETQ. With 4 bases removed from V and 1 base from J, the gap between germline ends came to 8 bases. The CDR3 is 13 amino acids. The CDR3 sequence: CASSLTGNTEAFF. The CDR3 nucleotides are TGCGCCAGCAGCCTGACAGGGAACACTGAAGCTTTCTTT. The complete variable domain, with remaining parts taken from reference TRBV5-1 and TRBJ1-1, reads KAGVTQTPRYLIKTRGQQVTLSCSPISGHRSVSWYQQTPGQGLQFLFEYFSETQRNKGNFPGRFSGRQFSNSRSEMNVSTLELGDSALYLCASSLTGNTEAFFGQGTRLTVV.

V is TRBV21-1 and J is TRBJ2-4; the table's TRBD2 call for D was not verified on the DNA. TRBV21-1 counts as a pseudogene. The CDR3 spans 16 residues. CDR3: CASSRLAGDPKNIQYF. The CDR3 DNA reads TGTGCCAGCAGCCGACTAGCGGGAGACCCCAAAAACATTCAGTACTTC.

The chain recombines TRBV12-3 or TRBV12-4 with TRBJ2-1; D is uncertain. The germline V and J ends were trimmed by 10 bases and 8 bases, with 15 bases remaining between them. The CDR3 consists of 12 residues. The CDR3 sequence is CATVTESDEQFF. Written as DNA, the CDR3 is TGTGCCACCGTGACGGAGAGTGATGAGCAGTTCTTC.

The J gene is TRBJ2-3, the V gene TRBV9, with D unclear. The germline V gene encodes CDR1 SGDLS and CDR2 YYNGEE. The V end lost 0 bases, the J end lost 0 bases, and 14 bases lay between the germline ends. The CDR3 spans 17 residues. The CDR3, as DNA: TGTGCCAGCAGCGTAGGATCTGCGGCTACTAGCACAGATACGCAGTATTTT. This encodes CASSVGSAATSTDTQYF. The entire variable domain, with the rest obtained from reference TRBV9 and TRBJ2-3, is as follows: DSGVTQTPKHLITATGQRVTLRCSPRSGDLSVYWYQQSLDQGLQFLIQYYNGEERAKGNILERFSAQQFPDLHSELNLSSLELGDSALYFCASSVGSAATSTDTQYFGPGTRLTVL.

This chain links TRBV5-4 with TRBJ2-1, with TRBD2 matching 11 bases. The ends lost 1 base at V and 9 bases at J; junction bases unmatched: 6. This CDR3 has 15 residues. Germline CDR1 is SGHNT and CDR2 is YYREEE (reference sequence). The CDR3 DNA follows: TGTGCCAGCAGCTTGTCGGCTAGCGGGGGGTTTGAGCAGTTCTTC. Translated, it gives CASSLSASGGFEQFF.

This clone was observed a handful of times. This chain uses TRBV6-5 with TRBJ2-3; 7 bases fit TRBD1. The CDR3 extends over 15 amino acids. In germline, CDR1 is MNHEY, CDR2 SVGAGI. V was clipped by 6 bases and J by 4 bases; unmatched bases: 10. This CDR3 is CASSARKGGSDTQYF. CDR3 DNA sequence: TGTGCCAGCAGCGCAAGGAAAGGGGGCTCAGATACGCAGTATTTT.

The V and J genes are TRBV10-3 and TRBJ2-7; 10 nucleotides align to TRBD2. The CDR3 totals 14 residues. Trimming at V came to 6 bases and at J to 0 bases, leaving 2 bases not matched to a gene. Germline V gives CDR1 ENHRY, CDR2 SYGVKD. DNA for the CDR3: TGTGCCATCAGAGGGACTAGCGACTCCTACGAGCAGTACTTC. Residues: CAIRGTSDSYEQYF.

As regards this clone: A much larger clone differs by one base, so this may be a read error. CDR3 sequence: CASLSSGNTIYF. CDR3 DNA: TGTGCCAGCCTAAGCTCTGGAAACACCATATATTTT. The genes are TRBV7-9 and TRBJ1-3, with unresolved D. Trimming took 8 bases from V and 0 from J, leaving 5 bases between them. The CDR3 runs to 12 residues. Germline CDR1 SEHNR, CDR2 FQNEAQ (reference sequence).

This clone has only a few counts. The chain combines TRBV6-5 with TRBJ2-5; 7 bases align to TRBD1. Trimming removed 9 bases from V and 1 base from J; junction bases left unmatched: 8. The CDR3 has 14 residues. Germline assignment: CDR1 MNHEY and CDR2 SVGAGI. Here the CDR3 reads CASTGTATQETQYF. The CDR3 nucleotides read TGTGCCAGTACCGGGACAGCGACCCAAGAGACCCAGTACTTC.

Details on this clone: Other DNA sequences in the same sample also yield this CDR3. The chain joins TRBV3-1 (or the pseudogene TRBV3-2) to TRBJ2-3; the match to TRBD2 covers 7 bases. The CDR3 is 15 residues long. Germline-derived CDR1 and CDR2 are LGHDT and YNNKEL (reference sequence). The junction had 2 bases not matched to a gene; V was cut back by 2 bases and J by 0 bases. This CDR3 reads CASSQSSGSTDTQYF. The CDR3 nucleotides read TGTGCCAGCAGCCAATCTAGCGGAAGCACAGATACGCAGTATTTT.

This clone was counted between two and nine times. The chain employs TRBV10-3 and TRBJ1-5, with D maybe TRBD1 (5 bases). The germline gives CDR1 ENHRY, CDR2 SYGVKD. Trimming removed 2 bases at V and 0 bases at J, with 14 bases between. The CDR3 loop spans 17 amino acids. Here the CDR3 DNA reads TGTGCCATCAGTGAGCTAGGGTCGGGGGATAGCAATCAGCCCCAGCATTTT. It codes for CAISELGSGDSNQPQHF.

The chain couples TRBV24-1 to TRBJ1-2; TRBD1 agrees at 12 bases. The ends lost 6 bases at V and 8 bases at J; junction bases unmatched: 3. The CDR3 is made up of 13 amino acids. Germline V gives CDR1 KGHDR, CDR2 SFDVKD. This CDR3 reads CATSPGQGAGYTF. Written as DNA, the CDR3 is TGTGCCACCAGTCCGGGACAGGGGGCGGGCTACACCTTC.

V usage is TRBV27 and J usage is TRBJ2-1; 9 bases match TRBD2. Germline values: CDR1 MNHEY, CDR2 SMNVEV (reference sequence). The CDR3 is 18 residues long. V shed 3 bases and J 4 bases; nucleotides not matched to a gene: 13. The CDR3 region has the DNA TGTGCCAGCAGTTTTTCTCCCTGGACAGCGGGAGGTTACAATGAGCAGTTCTTC. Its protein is CASSFSPWTAGGYNEQFF.

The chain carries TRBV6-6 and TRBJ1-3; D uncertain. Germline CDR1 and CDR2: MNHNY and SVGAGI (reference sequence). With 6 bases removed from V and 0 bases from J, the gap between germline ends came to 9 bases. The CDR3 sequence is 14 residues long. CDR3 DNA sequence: TGTGCCAGCAGAGCAGGTGACTCTGGAAACACCATATATTTT. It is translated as CASRAGDSGNTIYF.

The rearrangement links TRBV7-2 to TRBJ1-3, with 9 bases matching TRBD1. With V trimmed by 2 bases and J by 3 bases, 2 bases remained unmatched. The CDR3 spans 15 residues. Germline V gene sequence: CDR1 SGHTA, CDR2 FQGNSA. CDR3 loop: CASSLTGGLGNTIYF. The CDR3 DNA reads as TGTGCCAGCAGCTTAACAGGGGGCCTTGGAAACACCATATATTTT.

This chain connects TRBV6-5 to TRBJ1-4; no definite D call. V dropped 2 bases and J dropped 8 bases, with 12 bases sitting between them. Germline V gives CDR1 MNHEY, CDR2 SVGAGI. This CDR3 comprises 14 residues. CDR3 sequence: CASSYVVGSEKLFF. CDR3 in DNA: TGTGCCAGCAGTTACGTGGTGGGTAGCGAAAAACTGTTTTTT.

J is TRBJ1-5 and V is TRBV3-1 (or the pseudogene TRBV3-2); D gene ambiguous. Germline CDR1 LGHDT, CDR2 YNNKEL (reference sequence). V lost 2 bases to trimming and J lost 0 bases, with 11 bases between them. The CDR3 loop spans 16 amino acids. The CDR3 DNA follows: TGTGCCAGCAGCCAATCTAGTTGGTATAGCAATCAGCCCCAGCATTTT. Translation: CASSQSSWYSNQPQHF.

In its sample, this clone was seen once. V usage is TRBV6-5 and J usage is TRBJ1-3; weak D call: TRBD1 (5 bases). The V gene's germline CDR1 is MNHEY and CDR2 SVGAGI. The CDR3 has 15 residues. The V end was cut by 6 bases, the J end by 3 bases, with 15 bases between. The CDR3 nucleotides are TGTGCCAGCAGCAGTGGGGGGGGAAGTGGAAACACCATATATTTT. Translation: CASSSGGGSGNTIYF.

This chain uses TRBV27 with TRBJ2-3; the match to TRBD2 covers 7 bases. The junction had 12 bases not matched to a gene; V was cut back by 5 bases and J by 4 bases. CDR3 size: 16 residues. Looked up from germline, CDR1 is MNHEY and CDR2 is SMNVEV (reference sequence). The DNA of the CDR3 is TGTGCCAGCAGTACCGGTGCGGGGGAGGATGCAGATACGCAGTATTTT. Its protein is CASSTGAGEDADTQYF.

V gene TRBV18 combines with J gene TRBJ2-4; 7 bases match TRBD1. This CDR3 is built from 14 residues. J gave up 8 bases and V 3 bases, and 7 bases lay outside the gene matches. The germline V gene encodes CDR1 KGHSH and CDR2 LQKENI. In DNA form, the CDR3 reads TGTGCCAGCTCACCGTCGACAGGGTGGGACATTCAGTACTTC. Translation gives CASSPSTGWDIQYF.

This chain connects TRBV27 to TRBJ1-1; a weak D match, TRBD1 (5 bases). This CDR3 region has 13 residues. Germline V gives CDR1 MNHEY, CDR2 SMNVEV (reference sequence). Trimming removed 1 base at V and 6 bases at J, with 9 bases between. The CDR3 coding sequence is TGTGCCAGCAGTTTATGGCGGGGGGCTGAAGCTTTCTTT. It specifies CASSLWRGAEAFF.

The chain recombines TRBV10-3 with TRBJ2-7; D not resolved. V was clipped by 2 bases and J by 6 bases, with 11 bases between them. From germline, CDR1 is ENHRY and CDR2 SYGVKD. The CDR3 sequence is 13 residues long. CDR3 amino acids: CAISEQEVLEQYF. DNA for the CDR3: TGTGCCATCAGTGAGCAAGAGGTTCTCGAGCAGTACTTC.

CDR3 in DNA: TGTGCCAGCAGTAGGACAGAGTTCAATCAGCCCCAGCATTTT. Protein sequence: CASSRTEFNQPQHF. This chain connects TRBV2 to TRBJ1-5; TRBD1 is a possible D gene (6 bases). Trimming removed 5 bases at V and 3 bases at J, with 11 bases between. CDR3 length: 14 amino acids. Germline values: CDR1 SNHLY, CDR2 FYNNEI.

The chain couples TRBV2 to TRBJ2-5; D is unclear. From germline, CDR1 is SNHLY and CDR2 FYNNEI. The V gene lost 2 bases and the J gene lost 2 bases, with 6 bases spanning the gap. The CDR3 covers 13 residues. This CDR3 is CASSERLQETQYF. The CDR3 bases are TGTGCCAGCAGTGAAAGACTTCAAGAGACCCAGTACTTC. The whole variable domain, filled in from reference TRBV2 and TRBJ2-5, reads EPEVTQTPSHQVTQMGQEVILRCVPISNHLYFYWYRQILGQKVEFLVSFYNNEISEKSEIFDDQFSVERPDGSNFTLKIRSTKLEDSAMYFCASSERLQETQYFGPGTRLLVL.

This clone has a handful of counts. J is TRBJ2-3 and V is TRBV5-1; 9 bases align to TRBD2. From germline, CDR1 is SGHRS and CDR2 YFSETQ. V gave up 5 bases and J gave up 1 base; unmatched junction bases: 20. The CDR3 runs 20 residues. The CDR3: CASRDLLREGLGSRTDTQYF. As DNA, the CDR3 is TGCGCCAGCAGGGACCTCTTGCGGGAGGGCCTCGGTTCGCGCACAGATACGCAGTATTTT.

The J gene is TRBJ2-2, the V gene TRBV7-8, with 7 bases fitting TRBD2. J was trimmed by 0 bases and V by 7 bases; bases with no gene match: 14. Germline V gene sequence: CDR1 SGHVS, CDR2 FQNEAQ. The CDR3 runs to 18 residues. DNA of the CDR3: TGTGCCAGCACCACTGCGGGAACTAGCGCCGCGAACACCGGGGAGCTGTTTTTT. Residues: CASTTAGTSAANTGELFF.

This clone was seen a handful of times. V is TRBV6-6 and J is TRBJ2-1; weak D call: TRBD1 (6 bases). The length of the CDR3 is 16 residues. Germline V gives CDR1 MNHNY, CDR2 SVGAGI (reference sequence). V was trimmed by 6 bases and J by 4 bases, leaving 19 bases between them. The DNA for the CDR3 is TGTGCCAGCAGGGAAAAGACAGGAAAAGTATACAATGAGCAGTTCTTC. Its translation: CASREKTGKVYNEQFF.

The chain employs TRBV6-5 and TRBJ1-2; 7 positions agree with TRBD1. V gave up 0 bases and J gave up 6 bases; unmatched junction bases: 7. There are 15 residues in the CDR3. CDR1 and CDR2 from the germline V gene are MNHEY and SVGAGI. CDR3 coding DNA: TGTGCCAGCAGTTACTCGAGGACAGGTGGGGATGGCTACACCTTC. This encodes CASSYSRTGGDGYTF.